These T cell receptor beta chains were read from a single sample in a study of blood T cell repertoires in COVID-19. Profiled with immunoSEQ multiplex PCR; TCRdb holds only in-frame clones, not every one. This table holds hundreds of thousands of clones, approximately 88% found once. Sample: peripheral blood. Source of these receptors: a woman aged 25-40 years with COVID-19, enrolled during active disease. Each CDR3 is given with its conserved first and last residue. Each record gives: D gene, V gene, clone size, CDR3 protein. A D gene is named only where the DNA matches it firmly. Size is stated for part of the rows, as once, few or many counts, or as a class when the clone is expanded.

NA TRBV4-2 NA CASSQDRVGPYEQYF
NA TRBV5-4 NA CASSLFGADRGGNTGELFF
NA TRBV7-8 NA CASSLGTNTNEQFF
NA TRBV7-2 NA CASTEWGGANTDTQYF
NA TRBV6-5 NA CASSTQTSFETQYF
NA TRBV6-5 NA CASSYSGGWNQPQHF
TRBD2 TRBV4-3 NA CASSQGGLAGINEQFF
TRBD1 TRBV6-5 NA CASSYGTGLDEQFF
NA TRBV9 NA CASSVSDGVNTEAFF
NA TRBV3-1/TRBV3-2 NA CASSPGRGSHYGYTF
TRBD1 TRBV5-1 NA CASSPIRTGDGYTF
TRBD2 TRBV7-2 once CASSLAQTSGESTDTQYF
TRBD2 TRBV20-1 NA CSAGGVNIQYF
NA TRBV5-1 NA CASTLEGGGYGYTF
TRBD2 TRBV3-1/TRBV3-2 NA CASSRGLVNEQFF
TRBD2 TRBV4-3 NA CASSQEGLAGVTETQYF
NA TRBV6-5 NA CASSYGALQETQYF
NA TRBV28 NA CASSHPELYGYTF
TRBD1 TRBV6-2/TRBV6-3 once CASSPRQGRETQYF
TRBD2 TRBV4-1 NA CASSQDAGGPLSETQYF
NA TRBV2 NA CASSVQQPSGELFF
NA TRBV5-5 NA CASSPRGLGEQYF
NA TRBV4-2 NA CASSQVDRSSNEQFF
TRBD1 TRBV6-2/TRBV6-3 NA CASSSATGGTYEQYF
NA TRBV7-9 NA CASSLGQLDHEQYF
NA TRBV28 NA CASSFGGNTEAFF
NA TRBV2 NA CASSASRGYSNQPQHF
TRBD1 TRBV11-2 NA CASSDRGTTEKLFF
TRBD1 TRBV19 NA CASERTGGSYEQYF
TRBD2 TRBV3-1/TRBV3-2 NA CASVGSGGTGANVLTF
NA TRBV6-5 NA CASSRTVESHYGYTF
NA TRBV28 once CASSLSGTFYEQYF
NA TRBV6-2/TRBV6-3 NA CASSYQSAAYNEQFF
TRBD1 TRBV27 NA CASSRGTAEGYTF
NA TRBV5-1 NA CASSLVPGVNTEAFF
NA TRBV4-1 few CASSQDQKEREKLFF
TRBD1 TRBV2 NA CASRGTGDGEQYF
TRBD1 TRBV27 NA CASSLLGGGNTEAFF
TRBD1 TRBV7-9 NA CASSLPQYRDRLIYGYTF
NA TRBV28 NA CASSPTPTAEQFF
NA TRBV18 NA CASSPRRGQTYNSPLHF
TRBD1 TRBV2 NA CASSVEGQGTDTQYF
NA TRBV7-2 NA CASSPNAGAGADTQYF
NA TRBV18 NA CASSPTRGTEQYF
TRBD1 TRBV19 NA CASSGTGVQPQHF
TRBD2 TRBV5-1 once CASLSGAGAYNEQFF
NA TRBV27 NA CASSFLGDTQYF
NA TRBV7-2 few CASSLKQMNTGELFF
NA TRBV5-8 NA CASSPGTHVLNEQFF
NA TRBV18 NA CASSPSGVRDYGYTF
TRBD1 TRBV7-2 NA CASSLAGGSDRDGYTF
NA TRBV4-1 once CASSQGAQGNTEAFF
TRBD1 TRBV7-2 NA CASSLGQATYNEQFF
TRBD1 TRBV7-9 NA CASSPPGQGFTEAFF
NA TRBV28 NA CASSLRGGWDTEAFF
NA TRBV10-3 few CAVQGSTDTQYF
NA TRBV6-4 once CASSAAATGELFF
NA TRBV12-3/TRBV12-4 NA CASSYRDTQYF
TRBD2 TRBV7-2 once CASSIGSGGGTGELFF
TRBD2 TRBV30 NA CASGRLAGTYNEQFF